This T cell receptor (beta chain) was identified during a study of metastatic and nonmetastatic thyroid tumors. As for the study in general: From malignant and benign thyroid patients, repertoires in blood and in tumor or nodule tissue were compared.

Germline CDR1 reads MDHEN; CDR2 reads SYDVKM. This CDR3 contains 12 residues. J lost 7 bases, V lost 10 bases, and 8 bases had no gene match. MiXCR was used by TCRdb to re-call the PCR reads. The sample consists of almost 9,000 clones, 14% to 15% of them appearing once. Ahead of thyroid surgery, no patient had received treatment of any kind. This clone is labeled medium-sized (0.01 to 0.1%). The receptor was isolated from a female donor with papillary thyroid cancer or a benign thyroid nodule (not recorded which). Some clones in this sample may be carry-over from other donors' samples. Material for sequencing was blood. V and J are TRBV28 and TRBJ2-7, with 9 positions matching TRBD1. In DNA, the CDR3 is TGTGCCACTAGGGGGGACAGGGTTGAGCAGTACTTC. Residues: CATRGDRVEQYF.